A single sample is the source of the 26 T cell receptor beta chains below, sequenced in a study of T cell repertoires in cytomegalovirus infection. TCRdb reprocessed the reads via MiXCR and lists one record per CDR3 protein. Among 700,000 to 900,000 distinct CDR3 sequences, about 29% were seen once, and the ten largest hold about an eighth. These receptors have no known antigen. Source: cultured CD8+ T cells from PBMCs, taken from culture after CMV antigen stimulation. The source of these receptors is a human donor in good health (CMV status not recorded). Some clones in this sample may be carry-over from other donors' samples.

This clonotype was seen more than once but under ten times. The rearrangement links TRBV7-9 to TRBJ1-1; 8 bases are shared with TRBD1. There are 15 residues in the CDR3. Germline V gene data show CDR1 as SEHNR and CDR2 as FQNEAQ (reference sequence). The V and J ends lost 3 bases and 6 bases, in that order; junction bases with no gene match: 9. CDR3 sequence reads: CASSLLDRDGPEAFF. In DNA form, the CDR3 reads TGTGCCAGCAGCTTGCTGGACAGGGATGGTCCTGAAGCTTTCTTT.

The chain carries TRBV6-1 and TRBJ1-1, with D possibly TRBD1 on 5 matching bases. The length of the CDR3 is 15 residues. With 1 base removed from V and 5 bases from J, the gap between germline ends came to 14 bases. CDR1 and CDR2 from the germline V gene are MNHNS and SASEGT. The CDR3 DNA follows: TGTGCCAGCAGTGAAGAGGGGTGGGGAAGGACTGAAGCTTTCTTT. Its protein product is CASSEEGWGRTEAFF.

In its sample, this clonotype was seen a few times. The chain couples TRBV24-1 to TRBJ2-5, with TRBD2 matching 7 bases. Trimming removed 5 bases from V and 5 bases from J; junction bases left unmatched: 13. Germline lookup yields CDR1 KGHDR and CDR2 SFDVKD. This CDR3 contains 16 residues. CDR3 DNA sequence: TGTGCCACCAGTGGTCCCCGGGGGGACCTGGGGGAGACCCAGTACTTC. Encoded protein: CATSGPRGDLGETQYF.

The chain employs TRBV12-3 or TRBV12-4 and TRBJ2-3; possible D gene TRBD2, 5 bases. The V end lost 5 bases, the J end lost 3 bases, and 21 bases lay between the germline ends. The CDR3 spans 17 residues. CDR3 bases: TGTGCCAGCAGTCCTGGCCTCGTTCAAGGCGGGACAGATACGCAGTATTTT. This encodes CASSPGLVQGGTDTQYF.

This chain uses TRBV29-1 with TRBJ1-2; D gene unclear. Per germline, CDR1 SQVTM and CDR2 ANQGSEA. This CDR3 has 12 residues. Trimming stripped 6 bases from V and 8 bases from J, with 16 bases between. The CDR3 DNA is TGCAGCGTCCCGACCCGGCGCGGGGGCTACACCTTC. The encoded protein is CSVPTRRGGYTF.

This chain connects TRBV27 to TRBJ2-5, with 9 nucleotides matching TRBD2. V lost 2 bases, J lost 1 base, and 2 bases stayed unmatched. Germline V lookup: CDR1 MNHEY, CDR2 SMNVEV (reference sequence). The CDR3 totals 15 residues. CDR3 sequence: CASSLGGGGQETQYF. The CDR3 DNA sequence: TGTGCCAGCAGTTTAGGCGGGGGGGGCCAAGAGACCCAGTACTTC.

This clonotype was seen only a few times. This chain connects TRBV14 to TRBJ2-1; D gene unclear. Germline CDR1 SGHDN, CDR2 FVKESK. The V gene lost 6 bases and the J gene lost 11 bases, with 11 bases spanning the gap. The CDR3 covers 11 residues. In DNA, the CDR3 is TGTGCCAGCAGGAACGCCTCCCAGCAGTTCTTC. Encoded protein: CASRNASQQFF.

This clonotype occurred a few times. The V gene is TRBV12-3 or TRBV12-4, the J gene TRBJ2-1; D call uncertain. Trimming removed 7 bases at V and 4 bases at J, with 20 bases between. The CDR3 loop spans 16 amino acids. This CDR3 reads CASKLDPISGYNEQFF. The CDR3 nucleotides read TGTGCCAGCAAATTAGATCCGATAAGTGGATACAATGAGCAGTTCTTC.

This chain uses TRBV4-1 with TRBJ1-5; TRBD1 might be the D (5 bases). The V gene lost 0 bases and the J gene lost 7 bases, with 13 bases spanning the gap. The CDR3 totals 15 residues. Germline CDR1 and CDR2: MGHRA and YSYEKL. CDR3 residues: CASSQELTGGQPQHF. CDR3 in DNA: TGCGCCAGCAGCCAAGAACTTACTGGGGGACAGCCCCAGCATTTT.

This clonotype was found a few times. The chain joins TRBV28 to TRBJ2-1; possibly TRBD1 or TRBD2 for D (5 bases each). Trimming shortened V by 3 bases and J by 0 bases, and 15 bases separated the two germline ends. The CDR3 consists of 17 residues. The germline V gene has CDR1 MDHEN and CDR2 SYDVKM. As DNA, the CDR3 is TGTGCCAGCAGTTTCCGGGGCTCCATAAGCTCCTACAATGAGCAGTTCTTC. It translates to CASSFRGSISSYNEQFF.

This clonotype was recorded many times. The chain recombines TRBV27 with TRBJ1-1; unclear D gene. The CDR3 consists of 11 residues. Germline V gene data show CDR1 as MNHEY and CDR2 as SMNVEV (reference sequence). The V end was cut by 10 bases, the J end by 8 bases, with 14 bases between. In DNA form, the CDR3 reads TGTGCCACCCATTCGGCTAAAGAAGCTTTCTTT. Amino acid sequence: CATHSAKEAFF.

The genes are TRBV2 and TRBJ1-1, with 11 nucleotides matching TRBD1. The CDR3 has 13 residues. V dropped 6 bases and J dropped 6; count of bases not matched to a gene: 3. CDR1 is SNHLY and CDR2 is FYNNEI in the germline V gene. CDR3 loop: CASRSGQGAEAFF. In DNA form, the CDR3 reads TGTGCCAGCAGATCGGGACAGGGGGCTGAAGCTTTCTTT.

The CDR3 nucleotides are TGTGCCAGCAGTCGAGCGGCGAGCTCCTACAATGAGCAGTTCTTC. This encodes CASSRAASSYNEQFF. The chain recombines TRBV2 with TRBJ2-1, with D possibly TRBD2 on 5 matching bases. The CDR3 covers 15 residues. Germline values: CDR1 SNHLY, CDR2 FYNNEI. V lost 5 bases and J lost 0, with 11 bases in between. Drawing the rest from reference TRBV2 and TRBJ2-1, the complete variable domain is EPEVTQTPSHQVTQMGQEVILRCVPISNHLYFYWYRQILGQKVEFLVSFYNNEISEKSEIFDDQFSVERPDGSNFTLKIRSTKLEDSAMYFCASSRAASSYNEQFFGPGTRLTVL.

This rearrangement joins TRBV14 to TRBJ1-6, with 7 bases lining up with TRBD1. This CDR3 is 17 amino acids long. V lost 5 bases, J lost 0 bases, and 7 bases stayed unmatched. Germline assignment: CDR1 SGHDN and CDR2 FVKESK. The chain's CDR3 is CASSTYRGSSYNSPLHF. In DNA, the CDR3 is TGTGCCAGCAGCACCTACAGGGGAAGCTCCTATAATTCACCCCTCCACTTT.

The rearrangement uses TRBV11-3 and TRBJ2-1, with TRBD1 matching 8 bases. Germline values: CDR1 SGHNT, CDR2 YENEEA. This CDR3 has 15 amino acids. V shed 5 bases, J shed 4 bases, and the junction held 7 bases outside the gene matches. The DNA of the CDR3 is TGTGCCAGCAGCCCTCAGGGGGCGAATTACAATGAGCAGTTCTTC. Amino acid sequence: CASSPQGANYNEQFF.

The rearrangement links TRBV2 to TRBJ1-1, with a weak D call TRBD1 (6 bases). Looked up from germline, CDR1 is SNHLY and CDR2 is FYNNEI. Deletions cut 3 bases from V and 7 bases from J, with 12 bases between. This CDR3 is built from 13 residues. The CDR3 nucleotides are TGTGCCAGCAGTGAGGTGGGGACACTTGAAGCTTTCTTT. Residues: CASSEVGTLEAFF.

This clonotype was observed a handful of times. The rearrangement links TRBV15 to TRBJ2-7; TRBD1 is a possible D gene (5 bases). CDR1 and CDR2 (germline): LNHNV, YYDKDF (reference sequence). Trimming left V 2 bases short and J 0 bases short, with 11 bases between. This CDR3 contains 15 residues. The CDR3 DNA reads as TGTGCCACCAGCAGACAGGCGACAGCCTCCTACGAGCAGTACTTC. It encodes CATSRQATASYEQYF. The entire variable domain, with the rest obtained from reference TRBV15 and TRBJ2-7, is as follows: DAMVIQNPRYQVTQFGKPVTLSCSQTLNHNVMYWYQQKSSQAPKLLFHYYDKDFNNEADTPDNFQSRRPNTSFCFLDIRSPGLGDTAMYLCATSRQATASYEQYFGPGTRLTVT.

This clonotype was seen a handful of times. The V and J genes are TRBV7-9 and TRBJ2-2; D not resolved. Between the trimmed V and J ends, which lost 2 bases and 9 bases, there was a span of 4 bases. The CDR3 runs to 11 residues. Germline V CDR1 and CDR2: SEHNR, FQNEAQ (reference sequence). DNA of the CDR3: TGTGCCAGCAGCTTACAGAGGGAGCTGTTTTTT. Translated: CASSLQRELFF. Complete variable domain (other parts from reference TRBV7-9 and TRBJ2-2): DTGVSQNPRHKITKRGQNVTFRCDPISEHNRLYWYRQTLGQGPEFLTYFQNEAQLEKSRLLSDRFSAERPKGSFSTLEIQRTEQGDSAMYLCASSLQRELFFGEGSRLTVL.

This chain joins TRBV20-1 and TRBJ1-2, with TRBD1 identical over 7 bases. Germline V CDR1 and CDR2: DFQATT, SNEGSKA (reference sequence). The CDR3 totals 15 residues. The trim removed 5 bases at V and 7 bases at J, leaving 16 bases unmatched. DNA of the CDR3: TGCAGTGCTCCAGAGGGAGGGGAACAGGGGCCTGGCTACACCTTC. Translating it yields CSAPEGGEQGPGYTF.

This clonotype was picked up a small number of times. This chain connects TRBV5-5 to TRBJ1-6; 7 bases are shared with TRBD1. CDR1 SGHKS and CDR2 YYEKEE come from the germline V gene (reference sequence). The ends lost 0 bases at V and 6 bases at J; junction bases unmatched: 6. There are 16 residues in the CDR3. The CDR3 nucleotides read TGTGCCAGCAGCTTGGGACTCGGACAGGTTAATTCACCCCTCCACTTT. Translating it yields CASSLGLGQVNSPLHF.

The DNA of the CDR3 is TGTGCCAGCAGCTTGGGAGCAGATAGCACAGATACGCAGTATTTT. Its translation: CASSLGADSTDTQYF. The rearrangement joins TRBV5-4 to TRBJ2-3; D not resolved. This CDR3 spans 15 amino acids. Germline lookup yields CDR1 SGHNT and CDR2 YYREEE (reference sequence). Trimming stripped 0 bases from V and 0 bases from J, with 8 bases between.

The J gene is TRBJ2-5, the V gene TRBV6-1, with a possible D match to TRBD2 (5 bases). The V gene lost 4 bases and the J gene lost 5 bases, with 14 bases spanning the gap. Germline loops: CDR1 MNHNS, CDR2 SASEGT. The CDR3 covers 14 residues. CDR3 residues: CASSVRAPLETQYF. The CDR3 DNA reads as TGTGCCAGCAGTGTGCGGGCCCCACTGGAGACCCAGTACTTC.

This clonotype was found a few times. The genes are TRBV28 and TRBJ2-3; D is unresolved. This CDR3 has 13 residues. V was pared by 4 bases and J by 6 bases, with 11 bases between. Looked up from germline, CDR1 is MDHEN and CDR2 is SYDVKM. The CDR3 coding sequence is TGTGCCAGCAGTTCCTCTGGGGTTGATACGCAGTATTTT. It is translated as CASSSSGVDTQYF.

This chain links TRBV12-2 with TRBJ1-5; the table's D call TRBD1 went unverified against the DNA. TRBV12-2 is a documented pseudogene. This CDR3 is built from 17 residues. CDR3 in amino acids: CASRLLPDRTLGQPQHF. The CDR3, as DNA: TGTGCAAGTCGCTTACTCCCGGACAGGACCTTGGGGCAGCCCCAGCATTTT.

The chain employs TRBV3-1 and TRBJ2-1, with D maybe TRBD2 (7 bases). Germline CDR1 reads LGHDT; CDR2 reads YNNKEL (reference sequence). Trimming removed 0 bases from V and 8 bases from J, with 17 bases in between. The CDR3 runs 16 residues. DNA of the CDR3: TGTGCCAGCAGCCAAGATGGGGGGGGGCCAGGTGATGAGCAGTTCTTC. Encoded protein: CASSQDGGGPGDEQFF.

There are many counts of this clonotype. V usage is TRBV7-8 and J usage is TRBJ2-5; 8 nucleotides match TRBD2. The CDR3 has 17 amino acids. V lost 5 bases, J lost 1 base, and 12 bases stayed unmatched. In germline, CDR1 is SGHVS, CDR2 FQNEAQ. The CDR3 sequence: CASSKLGLAATQETQYF. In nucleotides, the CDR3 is TGTGCCAGCAGCAAACTCGGACTAGCAGCCACCCAAGAGACCCAGTACTTC.